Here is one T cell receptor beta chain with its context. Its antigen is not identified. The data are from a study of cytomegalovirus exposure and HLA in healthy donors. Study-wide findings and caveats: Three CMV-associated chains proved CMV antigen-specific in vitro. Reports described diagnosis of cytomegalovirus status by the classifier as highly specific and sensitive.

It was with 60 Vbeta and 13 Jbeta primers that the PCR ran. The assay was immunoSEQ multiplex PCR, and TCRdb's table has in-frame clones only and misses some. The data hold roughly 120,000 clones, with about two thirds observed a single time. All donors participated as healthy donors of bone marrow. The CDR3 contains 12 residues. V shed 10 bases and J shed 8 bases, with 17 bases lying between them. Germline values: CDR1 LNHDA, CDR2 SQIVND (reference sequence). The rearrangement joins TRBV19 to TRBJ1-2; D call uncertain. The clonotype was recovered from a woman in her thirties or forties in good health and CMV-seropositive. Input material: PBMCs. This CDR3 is CAIKSVAGGYTF. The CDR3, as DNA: TGTGCCATAAAGTCTGTTGCGGGAGGCTACACCTTC.